Below, 24 T cell receptor beta chains from the same sample are listed, as sequenced in a study of blood T cell repertoires in COVID-19. Clones were sequenced by immunoSEQ multiplex PCR, and TCRdb holds only the in-frame ones, with some missing. Among about 250,000 clones listed, approximately 90% were seen once. Input material: PBMCs or T cells enriched from blood (not recorded which). These receptors came from a woman aged 45-59 years who had recovered from COVID-19.

The rearrangement uses TRBV7-2 and TRBJ2-7; maybe TRBD2 (5 bases). The CDR3 consists of 13 residues. From germline, CDR1 is SGHTA and CDR2 FQGNSA. V was pared by 9 bases and J by 1 base, with 13 bases between. The CDR3 DNA is TGTGCCAGTAAGAGAGCGGTTTCCTACGAGCAGTACTTC. Its translation is CASKRAVSYEQYF.

The chain has TRBV7-8 and TRBJ1-1, with D maybe TRBD1 (6 bases). Germline CDR1 is SGHVS and CDR2 is FQNEAQ. V was trimmed by 5 bases and J by 5 bases, leaving 15 bases between them. The CDR3 contains 14 residues. The CDR3 DNA is TGTGCCAGCAGCCAGGGGACATATCAAACTGAAGCTTTCTTT. Translating it yields CASSQGTYQTEAFF.

This clone appeared a few times. The CDR3 nucleotides read TGTGCCAGCAGTCTCCGGGAGGGGTGGGCTTCTAGCACAGATACGCAGTATTTT. Its translation is CASSLREGWASSTDTQYF. The chain couples TRBV6-2 or TRBV6-3 to TRBJ2-3; 8 nucleotides align to TRBD2. The CDR3 sequence is 18 residues long. Germline CDR1 reads MNHEY; CDR2 reads SVGEGT. Unmatched junction bases numbered 13, after V lost 5 bases and J lost 0 bases.

The V gene is TRBV2, the J gene TRBJ1-2; D is unclear. This CDR3 comprises 14 residues. From germline, CDR1 is SNHLY and CDR2 FYNNEI. The V end was cut by 8 bases, the J end by 7 bases, with 20 bases between. CDR3 protein: CASDVAIPWSGYTF. The CDR3 DNA reads TGTGCCAGCGACGTAGCTATACCATGGAGTGGCTACACCTTC.

A few counts support this clone. The rearrangement links TRBV3-1 (or the pseudogene TRBV3-2) to TRBJ2-5; 10 bases map to TRBD2. The CDR3 consists of 19 residues. J lost 4 bases, V lost 1 base, and 15 bases had no gene match. From germline, CDR1 is LGHDT and CDR2 YNNKEL (reference sequence). The CDR3 DNA reads as TGTGCCAGCAGCCAAGGGAGGACTAGCGGAATCCGGGTAGGAGAGACCCAGTACTTC. This codes for CASSQGRTSGIRVGETQYF.

The rearrangement joins TRBV7-8 to TRBJ2-3, with a tentative D call TRBD2 (6 bases). The length of the CDR3 is 16 residues. Per germline, CDR1 SGHVS and CDR2 FQNEAQ. The ends were cut back, 1 base at V and 2 bases at J, with 13 bases in the middle. The CDR3 loop is CASSLEVRDFTDTQYF. In DNA form, the CDR3 reads TGTGCCAGCAGCTTAGAGGTTCGGGACTTCACAGATACGCAGTATTTT.

The CDR3: CASSIGVGPSDVQETQYF. The CDR3 nucleotides are TGTGCCAGCAGCATTGGAGTCGGTCCTAGCGATGTCCAAGAGACCCAGTACTTC. The chain uses TRBV21-1 and TRBJ2-5; TRBD2, the table's D call, lacks a check against the DNA. TRBV21-1 is a recognized pseudogene. The CDR3 covers 18 residues.

This clone was recorded once. The chain joins TRBV2 to TRBJ1-3, with no clear D. V was pared by 7 bases and J by 4 bases, with 26 bases between. The germline V gene encodes CDR1 SNHLY and CDR2 FYNNEI. The CDR3 runs 18 residues. Written as DNA, the CDR3 is TGTGCCAGCAAGTCTCGTCCAGGAGGATCCGAGGGAGGAAACACCATATATTTT. Translated: CASKSRPGGSEGGNTIYF.

The table lists this clone with a count of one. The J gene is TRBJ1-2, the V gene TRBV14, with D possibly being TRBD1 (6 bases). CDR1 and CDR2 from the germline V gene are SGHDN and FVKESK. The CDR3 totals 13 residues. V gave up 3 bases and J gave up 8 bases, with 13 bases separating them. The CDR3 loop is CASSHRGLGGYTF. The CDR3 coding sequence is TGTGCCAGCAGCCACAGGGGTTTAGGCGGCTACACCTTC. Using reference TRBV14 and TRBJ1-2 for the parts outside the CDR3, the full variable domain is EAGVTQFPSHSVIEKGQTVTLRCDPISGHDNLYWYRRVMGKEIKFLLHFVKESKQDESGMPNNRFLAERTGGTYSTLKVQPAELEDSGVYFCASSHRGLGGYTFGSGTRLTVV.

This rearrangement joins TRBV30 to TRBJ1-2, with 8 bases aligning to TRBD1. J gave up 7 bases and V 2 bases, and 6 bases lay outside the gene matches. The CDR3 is 13 amino acids. CDR1 and CDR2 from the germline V gene are GTSNPN and SVGIG (reference sequence). The CDR3: CAWSIDRGSGYTF. In nucleotides, the CDR3 is TGTGCCTGGAGTATAGACAGGGGCAGTGGCTACACCTTC.

The chain recombines TRBV5-6 with TRBJ2-7; 10 positions match TRBD2. Germline CDR1 SGHDT, CDR2 YYEEEE. The CDR3 runs 15 residues. J was trimmed by 3 bases and V by 2 bases; bases with no gene match: 5. The CDR3 DNA reads as TGTGCCAGCAGCTTTTCTAGCGGGGGATTCTACGAGCAGTACTTC. Translating it yields CASSFSSGGFYEQYF.

V and J are TRBV7-2 and TRBJ2-5; the D gene is possibly TRBD2 (6 bases). CDR3 length equals 15 residues. V gave up 2 bases and J gave up 4 bases, with 14 bases separating them. CDR1 is SGHTA, CDR2 FQGNSA, per germline. CDR3 in DNA: TGTGCCAGCAGCTTAAGGTTAGCGGCAAGAGAGACCCAGTACTTC. It is translated as CASSLRLAARETQYF.

This clone was seen just once. The V and J genes are TRBV4-3 and TRBJ2-2; no clear D gene. This CDR3 is built from 16 residues. The V gene's germline CDR1 is LGHNA and CDR2 YSLEER. V lost 0 bases and J 6 bases, leaving 14 bases between the germline ends. The CDR3 bases are TGCGCCAGCAGCCAAGATCTGACGACTGTCTCCGGGGAGCTGTTTTTT. This encodes CASSQDLTTVSGELFF.

The chain combines TRBV28 with TRBJ2-1, with 9 nucleotides matching TRBD2. The CDR3 has 16 residues. Germline-derived CDR1 and CDR2 are MDHEN and SYDVKM. Unmatched junction bases numbered 5, after V lost 1 base and J lost 4 bases. CDR3 amino acids: CASSLLAGGTYNEQFF. Here the CDR3 DNA reads TGTGCCAGCAGTTTATTGGCGGGGGGGACTTACAATGAGCAGTTCTTC.

The rearrangement joins TRBV11-1 to TRBJ2-5; the D gene is possibly TRBD2 (6 bases). The germline V and J ends were trimmed by 5 bases and 5 bases, with 21 bases remaining between them. Germline V gene lookup returns CDR1 SGHAT and CDR2 FQDESV (reference sequence). This CDR3 has 16 residues. In DNA, the CDR3 is TGTGCCAGCAGCCCAACGGTCGGCGGGAACGGGGAGACCCAGTACTTC. It translates to CASSPTVGGNGETQYF. Drawing the rest from reference TRBV11-1 and TRBJ2-5, the complete variable domain is EAEVAQSPRYKITEKSQAVAFWCDPISGHATLYWYRQILGQGPELLVQFQDESVVDDSQLPKDRFSAERLKGVDSTLKIQPAELGDSAMYLCASSPTVGGNGETQYFGPGTRLLVL.

The chain employs TRBV7-3 and TRBJ2-6; no clear D gene. There are 15 residues in the CDR3. Trimming shortened V by 5 bases and J by 1 base, and 9 bases separated the two germline ends. Germline V gene lookup returns CDR1 SGHTA and CDR2 FQGTGA. For the CDR3, the DNA is TGTGCCAGCAGCCTGCAAACTTCTGGGGCCAACGTCCTGACTTTC. Protein product: CASSLQTSGANVLTF.

The rearrangement links TRBV2 to TRBJ2-7; D remains ambiguous. This CDR3 has 12 amino acids. Germline values: CDR1 SNHLY, CDR2 FYNNEI. The V and J ends lost 10 bases and 0 bases respectively, with 10 bases between them. CDR3 loop: CAISGSSYEQYF. CDR3 coding DNA: TGTGCCATCTCCGGGTCCTCCTACGAGCAGTACTTC.

The V call is TRBV30, the J call TRBJ1-5; weak D call: TRBD1 (5 bases). Germline V gene lookup returns CDR1 GTSNPN and CDR2 SVGIG (reference sequence). Trimming cost V 5 bases and J 4 bases, with 12 bases left between them. CDR3 length: 13 amino acids. The CDR3 region has the DNA TGTGCCTGGTCCGGCGGGGGTAATCAGCCCCAGCATTTT. Protein: CAWSGGGNQPQHF.

The chain links TRBV7-3 to TRBJ1-1, with 8 bases identical to TRBD1. This CDR3 is 14 amino acids long. Germline CDR1 and CDR2: SGHTA and FQGTGA. V shed 4 bases, J shed 1 base, and the junction held 2 bases outside the gene matches. As DNA, the CDR3 is TGTGCCAGCAGCTACGGACAGGGGAACACTGAAGCTTTCTTT. Translation: CASSYGQGNTEAFF.

V usage is TRBV12-3 or TRBV12-4 and J usage is TRBJ1-1; no reliable D call. This CDR3 has 13 amino acids. V lost 6 bases to trimming and J lost 10 bases, with 18 bases between them. CDR3 sequence: CASSTPQFLRAFF. CDR3 DNA sequence: TGTGCCAGCAGCACCCCTCAGTTTCTCCGAGCTTTCTTT.

The chain couples TRBV15 to TRBJ2-1; 13 positions agree with TRBD2. Looked up from germline, CDR1 is LNHNV and CDR2 is YYDKDF (reference sequence). The CDR3 is 17 amino acids. Trimming removed 0 bases from V and 5 bases from J; junction bases left unmatched: 4. CDR3 sequence (DNA): TGTGCCACCAGCAGAGAGACTAGCGGGAGGATAAACAATGAGCAGTTCTTC. This sequence encodes CATSRETSGRINNEQFF.

The chain joins TRBV6-5 to TRBJ2-1; no firm D call. Germline V gives CDR1 MNHEY, CDR2 SVGAGI. V gave up 7 bases and J gave up 11 bases, with 15 bases separating them. The CDR3 contains 12 residues. In DNA, the CDR3 is TGTGCCAGCACCACTCCGGGTCAAAAGCAGTTCTTC. Amino acid sequence: CASTTPGQKQFF.

This clone was counted a single time. The chain carries TRBV9 and TRBJ1-2; D is undetermined. V was pared by 0 bases and J by 8 bases, with 17 bases between. This CDR3 is built from 15 residues. Germline assignment: CDR1 SGDLS and CDR2 YYNGEE. In DNA, the CDR3 is TGTGCCAGCAGCGTAGGGTCTGGTGGCGCGGGAGGCTACACCTTC. This gives the protein CASSVGSGGAGGYTF.

The V gene is TRBV2, the J gene TRBJ2-5, with 7 bases identical to TRBD1. There are 14 residues in the CDR3. The germline gives CDR1 SNHLY, CDR2 FYNNEI. Trimming at V came to 2 bases and at J to 2 bases, leaving 2 bases not matched to a gene. DNA for the CDR3: TGTGCCAGCAGTGAACAGGGACAGCAAGAGACCCAGTACTTC. Residues: CASSEQGQQETQYF. The variable domain in full, with the rest retrieved from reference TRBV2 and TRBJ2-5, is EPEVTQTPSHQVTQMGQEVILRCVPISNHLYFYWYRQILGQKVEFLVSFYNNEISEKSEIFDDQFSVERPDGSNFTLKIRSTKLEDSAMYFCASSEQGQQETQYFGPGTRLLVL.